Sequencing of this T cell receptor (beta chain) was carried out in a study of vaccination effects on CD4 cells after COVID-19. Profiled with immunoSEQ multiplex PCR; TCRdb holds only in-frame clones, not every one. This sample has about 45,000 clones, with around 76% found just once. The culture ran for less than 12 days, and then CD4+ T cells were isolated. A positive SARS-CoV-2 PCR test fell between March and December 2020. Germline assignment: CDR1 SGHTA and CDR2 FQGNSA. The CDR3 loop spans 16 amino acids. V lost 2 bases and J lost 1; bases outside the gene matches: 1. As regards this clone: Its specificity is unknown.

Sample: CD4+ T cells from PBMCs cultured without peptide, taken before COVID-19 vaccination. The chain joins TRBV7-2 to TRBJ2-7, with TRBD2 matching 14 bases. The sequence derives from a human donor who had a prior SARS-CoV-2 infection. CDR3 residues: CASSLRTSGGSYEQYF. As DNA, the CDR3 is TGTGCCAGCAGCTTAAGGACTAGCGGGGGGTCCTACGAGCAGTACTTC.